In its sample, the clone carrying this T cell receptor beta chain was seen once. Its antigen remains unknown. Germline V CDR1 and CDR2: KGHDR, SFDVKD. V was cut by 2 bases and J by 4 bases, with 21 bases left in between. The CDR3 runs 18 residues. The data derive from a study of T cell repertoires in cytomegalovirus infection. Turning to the study itself: Public TCR beta signature analysis indicated the presence of both CMV infection and matching HLA type.

Study observations and caveats: The ex vivo response was dominated by HLA-C-restricted CMV-specific TCR beta clonotypes.

TCRdb recomputed calls from the reads with MiXCR, one row per CDR3 protein. The data contain about 100,000 distinct CDR3 sequences, under 45% of them singletons. The TCR originated in a human donor in good health (CMV status not recorded). Some clones in this sample may be carry-over from other donors' samples. The V and J genes are TRBV24-1 and TRBJ2-3; the D call may be TRBD1 or TRBD2 (5 bases each). Sequenced here: CD8+ T cells from cultured PBMCs, sampled from culture after CMV antigen stimulation. CDR3 nucleotides: TGTGCCACCAGTGATTCGACCGGGACCCTTCCTGGCCCAGATACGCAGTATTTT. This codes for CATSDSTGTLPGPDTQYF.